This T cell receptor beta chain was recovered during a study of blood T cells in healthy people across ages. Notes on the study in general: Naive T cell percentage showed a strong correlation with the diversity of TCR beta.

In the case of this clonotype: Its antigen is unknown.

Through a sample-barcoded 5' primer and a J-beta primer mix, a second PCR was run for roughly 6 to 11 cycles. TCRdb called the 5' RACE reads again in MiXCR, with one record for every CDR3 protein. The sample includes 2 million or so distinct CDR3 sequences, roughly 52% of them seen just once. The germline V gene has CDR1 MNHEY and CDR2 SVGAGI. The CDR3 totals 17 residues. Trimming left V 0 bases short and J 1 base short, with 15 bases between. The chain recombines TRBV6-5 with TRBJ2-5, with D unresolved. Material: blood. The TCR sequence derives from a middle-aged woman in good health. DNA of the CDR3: TGTGCCAGCAGTTACTCGACGCGTTTCCTAGTCCAAGAGACCCAGTACTTC. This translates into CASSYSTRFLVQETQYF.